Given below is one T cell receptor (beta chain) in context. What it binds is unknown. 60 Vbeta and 13 Jbeta primers were used in PCR. The data were produced by immunoSEQ multiplex PCR, yet TCRdb's version contains in-frame clones alone and is incomplete. The sample carries fewer than 200,000 clones, over 80% recorded once. This record belongs to a study of cytomegalovirus exposure and HLA in healthy donors. Whole-study results and caveats: Later work showed greater clonal expansion in HLA-associated TCR beta chains than in equally common others. It emerged from a later analysis that several of the most significant clusters appeared to be linked to common viral pathogens. Associated with cytomegalovirus, according to the listing, were 150 to 200 TCR beta chains.

The CDR3 sequence is 15 residues long. Germline CDR1 and CDR2: ENHRY and SYGVKD. Deletions cut 8 bases from V and 3 bases from J, with 19 bases between. This TCR came from a male donor in good health and CMV-seronegative. Material: PBMCs. V gene TRBV10-3 combines with J gene TRBJ2-5, with a weak D call TRBD2 (5 bases). The CDR3: CAIRRRGNEKETQYF. DNA for the CDR3: TGTGCCATCCGGCGGAGAGGGAACGAAAAAGAGACCCAGTACTTC.